This T cell receptor (beta chain) was obtained from a study of OX40 agonist ivuxolimab in advanced cancers. V shed 5 bases and J 4 bases; nucleotides not matched to a gene: 7. This CDR3 has 17 residues. CDR1 is SGHVS, CDR2 FNYEAQ, per germline. Generated by immunoSEQ multiplex PCR, the TCRdb table keeps only in-frame clones and is missing some. The table shows 40,000 to 55,000 clones, with around nine tenths occurring only once. The sequence was obtained from an adult with an advanced solid tumor such as melanoma, head and neck, liver or kidney cancer. The input for sequencing was CD4+ or CD8+ T cells sorted from blood, taken in a trial of the OX40 agonist ivuxolimab. The chain joins TRBV7-6 to TRBJ2-2; 13 bases align to TRBD2. The CDR3 region is CASSGLAGAGATGELFF. In nucleotides, the CDR3 is TGTGCCAGCAGCGGACTAGCGGGAGCGGGAGCCACCGGGGAGCTGTTTTTT.